The 18 T cell receptor beta chains below come from one sample, sequenced in a study of OX40 agonist ivuxolimab in advanced cancers. Produced via immunoSEQ multiplex PCR; TCRdb's table is partial and in-frame only. This sample has around 66,000 clones, with approximately 84% found just once. The material was CD4+ or CD8+ T cells sorted from blood, obtained in a trial of the OX40 agonist ivuxolimab. The receptors were sampled from an adult with an advanced solid tumor such as melanoma, head and neck, liver or kidney cancer.

The chain combines TRBV28 with TRBJ2-3; D ambiguous. The V end was cut by 5 bases, the J end by 10 bases, with 22 bases between. CDR1 MDHEN and CDR2 SYDVKM come from the germline V gene. The CDR3 has 15 amino acids. The CDR3 loop reads CASSLYRFPRISQYF. The CDR3 DNA follows: TGTGCCAGCAGTCTATACCGTTTCCCCAGGATCTCGCAGTATTTT.

CDR3 in DNA: TGCAGTGCTATACCCCAAGATACGCAGTATTTT. Its protein is CSAIPQDTQYF. The chain is built from TRBV20-1 and TRBJ2-3; D gene unclear. Trimming stripped 4 bases from V and 5 bases from J, with 7 bases between. This CDR3 region has 11 residues. Germline values: CDR1 DFQATT, CDR2 SNEGSKA (reference sequence).

The chain employs TRBV6-1 and TRBJ1-1, with D uncertain. Looked up from germline, CDR1 is MNHNS and CDR2 is SASEGT. The V gene lost 2 bases and the J gene lost 0 bases, with 10 bases spanning the gap. The CDR3 has 15 residues. CDR3 nucleotides: TGTGCCAGCAGTGAAAGTGGTAATGTGAACACTGAAGCTTTCTTT. It encodes CASSESGNVNTEAFF.

The rearrangement links TRBV5-1 to TRBJ1-4; no clear D gene. The CDR3 spans 15 residues. The germline V gene has CDR1 SGHRS and CDR2 YFSETQ. Trimming took 0 bases from V and 8 from J, leaving 14 bases between them. The CDR3 reads CASSLGGVGNEKLFF. CDR3 sequence (DNA): TGCGCCAGCAGCTTGGGCGGGGTGGGAAACGAAAAACTGTTTTTT.

The rearrangement links TRBV7-9 to TRBJ2-7; 8 bases fit TRBD2. The CDR3 covers 15 residues. Germline values: CDR1 SEHNR, CDR2 FQNEAQ (reference sequence). V was pared by 5 bases and J by 7 bases, with 13 bases of the junction left unmatched. CDR3 in DNA: TGTGCCAGCAGCCCCCCGGGGGGGACGATAATGGAGCAGTACTTC. It translates to CASSPPGGTIMEQYF.

This clone is a singleton in its sample. The CDR3 region is CASSVGGGNQNSPLHF. CDR3 nucleotide sequence: TGTGCCAGCAGCGTAGGGGGGGGCAACCAGAATTCACCCCTCCACTTT. V and J are TRBV9 and TRBJ1-6, with D possibly being TRBD1 (6 bases). Trimming shortened V by 0 bases and J by 7 bases, and 14 bases separated the two germline ends. Germline CDR1 and CDR2: SGDLS and YYNGEE. The CDR3 is made up of 16 amino acids.

Only one count was recorded for this clone. This sequence joins TRBV5-4 and TRBJ2-7; no reliable D call. CDR1 and CDR2 from the germline V gene are SGHNT and YYREEE (reference sequence). CDR3 length: 12 amino acids. Trimming cost V 1 base and J 2 bases, with 4 bases left between them. The CDR3 sequence is CASSLTPYEQYF. CDR3 coding DNA: TGTGCCAGCAGCTTGACCCCCTACGAGCAGTACTTC.

The V gene is TRBV7-9, the J gene TRBJ2-1, with a tentative D call TRBD2 (6 bases). V shed 1 base and J shed 0 bases, with 7 bases lying between them. This CDR3 region has 15 residues. Germline V gene sequence: CDR1 SEHNR, CDR2 FQNEAQ (reference sequence). CDR3 in amino acids: CASSLDGGSYNEQFF. CDR3 nucleotides: TGTGCCAGCAGCTTAGACGGGGGCTCCTACAATGAGCAGTTCTTC.

The CDR3 sequence is CSVEELGRVTDTQYF. The CDR3 DNA follows: TGCAGCGTTGAAGAATTGGGGAGGGTCACAGATACGCAGTATTTT. V and J are TRBV29-1 and TRBJ2-3; 7 bases match TRBD2. The germline V gene has CDR1 SQVTM and CDR2 ANQGSEA. The CDR3 contains 15 residues. With V trimmed by 0 bases and J by 2 bases, 5 bases remained unmatched.

The V call is TRBV7-8, the J call TRBJ2-3; D might be TRBD1 (5 bases). The CDR3 runs 12 residues. Germline V gene sequence: CDR1 SGHVS, CDR2 FQNEAQ. The V and J ends lost 5 bases and 5 bases respectively, with 8 bases between them. The CDR3 DNA sequence: TGTGCCAGCAGCCCTACAGGAGATACGCAGTATTTT. It yields the protein CASSPTGDTQYF.

This chain uses TRBV5-1 with TRBJ2-1; the D is unclear. V was clipped by 3 bases and J by 0 bases, with 7 bases between them. The germline V gene has CDR1 SGHRS and CDR2 YFSETQ. This CDR3 has 14 residues. In nucleotides, the CDR3 is TGCGCCAGCAGCTACACAGTCTCCTACAATGAGCAGTTCTTC. Residues: CASSYTVSYNEQFF.

This clone was seen a few times. V is TRBV9 and J is TRBJ2-2; a possible D gene is TRBD1 (6 bases). CDR1 and CDR2 from the germline V gene are SGDLS and YYNGEE. This CDR3 has 17 residues. Trimming shortened V by 1 base and J by 5 bases, and 18 bases separated the two germline ends. CDR3 bases: TGTGCCAGCAGCGTATCCCTTAGCAGGGGCCATACCGGGGAGCTGTTTTTT. Its protein is CASSVSLSRGHTGELFF.

The chain links TRBV29-1 to TRBJ2-1; no definite D call. Per the germline V gene, CDR1 is SQVTM and CDR2 is ANQGSEA. V was shortened by 4 bases and J by 2 bases, with 12 bases between the two germline ends. The CDR3 extends over 14 amino acids. In DNA, the CDR3 is TGCAGCGTTGCGCTTGGGTTGACCTACAATGAGCAGTTCTTC. Encoded protein: CSVALGLTYNEQFF.

The V call is TRBV7-3, the J call TRBJ2-2; D is uncertain. The CDR3 covers 14 residues. CDR1 SGHTA and CDR2 FQGTGA come from the germline V gene. V lost 2 bases to trimming and J lost 1 base, with 5 bases between them. CDR3: CASSLLLNTGELFF. In nucleotides, the CDR3 is TGTGCCAGCAGCTTACTCTTGAACACCGGGGAGCTGTTTTTT.

The CDR3 region has the DNA TGTGCCAGCAGCCAAGAAACAGGGGGCAATGAGCAGTTCTTC. Translation gives CASSQETGGNEQFF. This sequence joins TRBV4-2 and TRBJ2-1; 8 nucleotides agree with TRBD1. This CDR3 has 14 amino acids. J was trimmed by 6 bases and V by 0 bases; bases with no gene match: 1. Germline V gives CDR1 LGHNA, CDR2 YNFKEQ.

The chain combines TRBV4-3 with TRBJ1-1; a weak D match, TRBD1 (5 bases). Germline CDR1 and CDR2: LGHNA and YSLEER. The CDR3 runs to 14 residues. Trimming left V 1 base short and J 0 bases short, with 6 bases between. The CDR3 loop is CASSQARVNTEAFF. CDR3 nucleotides: TGCGCCAGCAGCCAAGCCAGGGTGAACACTGAAGCTTTCTTT.

The chain joins TRBV4-1 to TRBJ2-6, with 7 positions matching TRBD1. CDR1 is MGHRA, CDR2 YSYEKL, per germline. The CDR3 totals 18 residues. The V and J ends lost 4 bases and 0 bases, in that order; junction bases with no gene match: 9. The CDR3 bases are TGCGCCAGCAGCCCCCTACCCGACAGGGCCTCTGGGGCCAACGTCCTGACTTTC. Amino acids: CASSPLPDRASGANVLTF.

This rearrangement joins TRBV11-2 to TRBJ1-2; D not certain. The CDR3 consists of 8 residues. The V gene's germline CDR1 is SGHAT and CDR2 FQNNGV. V was clipped by 10 bases and J by 11 bases, with 8 bases between them. The CDR3 spells CAIGGYTF. Here the CDR3 DNA reads TGTGCCATCGGAGGGTACACCTTC.